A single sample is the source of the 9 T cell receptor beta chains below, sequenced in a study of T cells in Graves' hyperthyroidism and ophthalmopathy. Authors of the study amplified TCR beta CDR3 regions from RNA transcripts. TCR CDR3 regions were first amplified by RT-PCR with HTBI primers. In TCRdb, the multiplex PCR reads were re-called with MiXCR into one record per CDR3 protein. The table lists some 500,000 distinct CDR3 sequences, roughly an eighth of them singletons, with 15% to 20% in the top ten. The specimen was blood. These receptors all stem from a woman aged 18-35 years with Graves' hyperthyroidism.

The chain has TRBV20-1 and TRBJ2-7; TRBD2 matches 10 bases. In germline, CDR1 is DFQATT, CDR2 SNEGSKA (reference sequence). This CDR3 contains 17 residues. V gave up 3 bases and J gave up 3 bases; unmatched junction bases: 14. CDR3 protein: CSASISGRTLTGYEQYF. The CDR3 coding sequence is TGCAGTGCTAGCATTAGCGGGAGGACTCTTACTGGCTACGAGCAGTACTTC.

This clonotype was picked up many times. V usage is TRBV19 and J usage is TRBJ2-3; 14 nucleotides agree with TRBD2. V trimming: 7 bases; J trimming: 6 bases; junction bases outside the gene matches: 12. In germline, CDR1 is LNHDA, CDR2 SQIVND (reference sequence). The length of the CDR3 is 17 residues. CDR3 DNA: TGTGCCAGTACCCGACTAGCGGGAGGGTCCTCTTGGGATACGCAGTATTTT. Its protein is CASTRLAGGSSWDTQYF.

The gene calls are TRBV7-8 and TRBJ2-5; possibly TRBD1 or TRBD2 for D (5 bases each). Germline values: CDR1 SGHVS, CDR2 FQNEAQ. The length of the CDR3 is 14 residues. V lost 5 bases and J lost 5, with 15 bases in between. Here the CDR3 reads CASSPREPGETQYF. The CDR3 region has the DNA TGTGCCAGCAGCCCGAGGGAGCCAGGGGAGACCCAGTACTTC.

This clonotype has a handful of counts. In DNA form, the CDR3 reads TGCGCCAGCAGTGAGTCTGCTACCTACGAGCAGTACTTC. This encodes CASSESATYEQYF. V and J are TRBV10-2 and TRBJ2-7; D unresolved. Trimming removed 0 bases from V and 2 bases from J, with 5 bases in between. Germline CDR1 reads WSHSY; CDR2 reads SAAADI. The CDR3 totals 13 residues.

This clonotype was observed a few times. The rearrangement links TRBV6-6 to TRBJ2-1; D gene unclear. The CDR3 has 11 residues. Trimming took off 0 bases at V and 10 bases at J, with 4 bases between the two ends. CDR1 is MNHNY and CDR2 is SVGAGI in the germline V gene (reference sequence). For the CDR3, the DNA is TGTGCCAGCAGTTACTCGGAGGAGCAGTTCTTC. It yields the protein CASSYSEEQFF.

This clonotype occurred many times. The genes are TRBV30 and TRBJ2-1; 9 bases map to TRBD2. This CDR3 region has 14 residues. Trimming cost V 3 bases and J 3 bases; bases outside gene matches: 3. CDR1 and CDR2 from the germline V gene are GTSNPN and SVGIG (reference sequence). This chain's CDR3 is CAWRAGGNYNEQFF. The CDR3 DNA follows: TGTGCCTGGAGGGCGGGAGGGAACTACAATGAGCAGTTCTTC.

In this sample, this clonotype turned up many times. The CDR3 DNA follows: TGTGCCATCAGTGACAGGAACAGCGGGAGGGTGGGGCCCTCCTACGAGCAGTACTTC. Translation: CAISDRNSGRVGPSYEQYF. V and J are TRBV10-3 and TRBJ2-7, with TRBD2 matching 10 bases. With 3 bases clipped from V and 0 bases from J, the junction kept 14 bases outside the gene matches. Per the germline V gene, CDR1 is ENHRY and CDR2 is SYGVKD. The CDR3 is 19 amino acids.

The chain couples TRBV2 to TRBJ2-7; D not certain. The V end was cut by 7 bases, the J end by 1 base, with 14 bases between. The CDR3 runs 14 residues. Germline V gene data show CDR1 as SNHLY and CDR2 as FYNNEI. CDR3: CASTPRSKSYEQYV. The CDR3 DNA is TGTGCCAGCACGCCCCGTTCCAAGTCCTACGAGCAGTACGTC.

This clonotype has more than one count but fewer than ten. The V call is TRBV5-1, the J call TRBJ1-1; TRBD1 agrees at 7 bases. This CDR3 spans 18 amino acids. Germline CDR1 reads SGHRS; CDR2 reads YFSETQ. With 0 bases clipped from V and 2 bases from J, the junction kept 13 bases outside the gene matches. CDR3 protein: CASSLVSLLQGHNTEAFF. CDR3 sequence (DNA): TGCGCCAGCAGCTTGGTAAGCCTACTACAGGGGCACAACACTGAAGCTTTCTTT.